Listed below are T cell receptor beta chains from one sample, sequenced in a study of blood T cell repertoires in COVID-19. Using immunoSEQ multiplex PCR, the repertoire was profiled, and TCRdb retains in-frame clones only, with some absent. Counted here are approximately 110,000 clones, about two thirds occurring once; the ten biggest clones make up more than 0.65%. Sequencing was performed on peripheral blood. The receptor set was obtained from a human donor with acute or convalescent COVID-19. The donor label of this sample is uncertain. The CDR3 runs from the conserved cysteine through the conserved F or W. D genes are given only for firm matches. Only some rows state a clone size, as once, few, many or a class for expanded clones.

-,TRBV5-1,TRBJ2-1,few,12,CASSLDWNEQFF,TGCGCCAGCAGCTTGGACTGGAATGAGCAGTTCTTC
TRBD2,TRBV6-2/TRBV6-3,TRBJ2-3,-,16,CASSYVRGGSTDTQYF,TGTGCCAGCAGTTACGTGCGGGGGGGTAGCACAGATACGCAGTATTTT
TRBD2,TRBV5-8,TRBJ2-5,-,17,CASSLAGSGGPQETQYF,TGTGCCAGCAGCTTGGCCGGTAGCGGGGGGCCCCAAGAGACCCAGTACTTC
-,TRBV3-1/TRBV3-2,TRBJ1-2,few,12,CASAPGNYGYTF,TGTGCCAGCGCACCCGGGAACTATGGCTACACCTTC
-,TRBV2,TRBJ1-4,-,13,CASEGVVGEKLFF,TGTGCCAGCGAGGGGGTTGTAGGTGAAAAACTGTTTTTT
TRBD2,TRBV24-1,TRBJ2-2,-,16,CATRASGGTNTGELFF,TGTGCCACCAGGGCTAGCGGGGGAACGAACACCGGGGAGCTGTTTTTT
-,TRBV11-3,TRBJ2-1,-,15,CASSLDRGSYNEQFF,TGTGCCAGCAGCTTAGATCGGGGCTCCTACAATGAGCAGTTCTTC
-,TRBV7-6,TRBJ1-6,once,14,CASSLREGNSPLHF,TGTGCCAGCAGCTTACGGGAAGGGAATTCACCCCTCCACTTT
-,TRBV5-1,TRBJ1-2,-,16,CASSHGAESARYGYTF,TGCGCCAGCAGCCACGGAGCGGAAAGCGCCCGTTATGGCTACACCTTC
TRBD2,TRBV12-3/TRBV12-4,TRBJ2-1,-,13,CASRGGDRDEQFF,TGTGCCAGCAGGGGGGGGGATCGGGATGAGCAGTTCTTC
TRBD2,TRBV24-1,TRBJ2-3,few,17,CATSDYVGAGGTDTQYF,TGTGCCACCAGTGATTACGTGGGGGCGGGAGGTACAGATACGCAGTATTTT
TRBD1,TRBV7-2,TRBJ1-1,-,14,CASSPRTGGTEAFF,TGTGCCAGCAGCCCACGGACAGGGGGCACTGAAGCTTTCTTT
-,TRBV7-9,TRBJ1-2,-,15,CASSQGGLGSHGYTF,TGTGCCAGCAGCCAGGGTGGCCTCGGGAGTCATGGCTACACCTTC
-,TRBV7-8,TRBJ2-3,-,15,CASSLELSSTDTQYF,TGTGCCAGCAGCTTAGAGCTCTCTAGCACAGATACGCAGTATTTT
TRBD1,TRBV28,TRBJ1-2,few,14,CASSSWDRVKGYTF,TGTGCCAGCAGTTCCTGGGACAGGGTAAAGGGCTACACCTTC
TRBD1,TRBV28,TRBJ1-5,many,16,CASNLGQVRVPTPQHF,TGTGCCAGCAATCTTGGACAGGTCCGAGTTCCCACGCCCCAGCATTTT
-,TRBV4-1,TRBJ1-3,-,13,CASSLGQGNTIYF,TGCGCCAGCAGCCTAGGACAGGGAAACACCATATATTTT
-,TRBV1,TRBJ2-1,-,16,CTSSQDTSGERNEQFF,TGCACCAGCAGCCAAGATACCAGCGGGGAAAGGAATGAGCAGTTCTTC
-,TRBV24-1,TRBJ2-3,few,14,CATSDRLTSWTQYF,TGTGCCACCAGTGACCGCCTGACTAGTTGGACGCAGTATTTT
TRBD1,TRBV10-3,TRBJ1-1,few,11,CAIGQGTEAFF,TGTGCCATAGGACAGGGGACTGAAGCTTTCTTT
TRBD1,TRBV7-2,TRBJ2-1,-,16,CASSPGGPGPYNEQFF,TGTGCCAGCAGCCCAGGGGGTCCCGGGCCTTACAATGAGCAGTTCTTC
-,TRBV18,TRBJ1-6,-,12,CASSEANSPLHF,TGTGCCAGCTCTGAGGCTAATTCACCCCTCCACTTT
TRBD2,TRBV19,TRBJ2-5,once,15,CASSPLAGGQETQYF,TGTGCCAGTAGTCCGCTAGCGGGGGGGCAAGAGACCCAGTACTTC
-,TRBV7-8,TRBJ1-5,-,16,CASSKDRLYSNQPQHF,TGTGCCAGCAGCAAGGACAGACTTTATAGCAATCAGCCCCAGCATTTT
-,TRBV11-1,TRBJ2-5,-,14,CASSLGRPVETQYF,TGTGCCAGCAGCTTGGGGCGTCCCGTAGAGACCCAGTACTTC
TRBD2,TRBV18,TRBJ2-1,-,17,CASSPGTSLRSYNEQFF,TGTGCCAGCTCACCCGGGACTAGCTTAAGATCCTACAATGAGCAGTTCTTC
TRBD1,TRBV7-9,TRBJ2-2,-,16,CASSLPGQGYTGELFF,TGTGCCAGCAGCTTACCGGGACAGGGGTACACCGGGGAGCTGTTTTTT
-,TRBV7-8,TRBJ1-1,-,13,CASSVVRDTEAFF,TGTGCCAGCAGCGTAGTCCGGGACACTGAAGCTTTCTTT
TRBD1,TRBV6-6,TRBJ1-6,few,15,CASSYNRDSAIPLHF,TGTGCCAGCAGTTACAACCGGGACAGCGCGATCCCCCTCCACTTT
-,TRBV24-1,TRBJ1-5,-,13,CATSPGPNWPQHF,TGTGCCACCAGTCCTGGGCCCAATTGGCCCCAGCATTTT
-,TRBV19,TRBJ2-2,-,15,CASSIDRRGTGELFF,TGTGCCAGTAGTATAGATCGGCGGGGCACCGGGGAGCTGTTTTTT
-,TRBV11-1,TRBJ2-7,-,12,CASSLNLREQYF,TGTGCCAGCAGCTTAAACTTGCGGGAGCAGTACTTC
-,TRBV6-5,TRBJ2-2,once,15,CASALRDLYTGELFF,TGTGCCAGCGCACTCCGGGACTTATACACCGGGGAGCTGTTTTTT
TRBD2,TRBV5-1,TRBJ2-3,few,14,CASSPGGGRDTQYF,TGCGCCAGCAGCCCGGGGGGGGGCCGGGATACGCAGTATTTT
-,TRBV5-1,TRBJ1-2,once,11,CASSSDNGYTF,TGCGCCAGCAGCTCTGACAATGGCTACACCTTC
TRBD1,TRBV2,TRBJ2-5,-,16,CASSAVPTGVSETQYF,TGTGCCAGCAGTGCCGTGCCTACAGGGGTCAGCGAGACCCAGTACTTC
TRBD1,TRBV29-1,TRBJ1-1,-,15,CSVPGQGTMNTEAFF,TGCAGCGTTCCCGGACAGGGGACGATGAACACTGAAGCTTTCTTT
-,TRBV28,TRBJ1-4,few,16,CASSARNPSLNEKLFF,TGTGCCAGCAGTGCACGAAATCCAAGCCTTAATGAAAAACTGTTTTTT
-,TRBV5-1,TRBJ1-6,-,17,CASSLGQPYSYNSPLHF,TGCGCCAGCAGCCTAGGACAGCCGTACTCCTATAATTCACCCCTCCACTTT
-,TRBV14,TRBJ2-1,-,16,CASSHPTGRRWNEQFF,TGTGCCAGCAGCCACCCTACAGGCCGACGCTGGAATGAGCAGTTCTTC
TRBD2,TRBV4-1,TRBJ2-3,-,19,CASSQDLRLAGGHADTQYF,TGCGCCAGCAGCCAAGATCTTAGGCTAGCGGGGGGCCATGCAGATACGCAGTATTTT
TRBD1,TRBV24-1,TRBJ2-1,-,16,CATSDRTGENYNEQFF,TGTGCCACCAGTGACCGGACAGGGGAAAACTACAATGAGCAGTTCTTC
TRBD2,TRBV6-4,TRBJ2-3,-,18,CASSERLHSGGRTDTQYF,TGTGCCAGCAGCGAGCGACTTCATAGCGGGGGGCGCACAGATACGCAGTATTTT
-,TRBV6-5,TRBJ1-1,-,14,CASPQGTTNTEAFF,TGTGCCAGCCCCCAGGGGACAACCAACACTGAAGCTTTCTTT
TRBD1,TRBV4-1,TRBJ1-2,-,17,CASSQDLQGLINYGYTF,TGCGCCAGCAGCCAAGATCTACAGGGGCTCATAAACTATGGCTACACCTTC
TRBD1,TRBV23-1,TRBJ2-2,-,17,CASSQLGQGIFPGELFF,TGCGCCAGCAGTCAGTTGGGACAGGGGATTTTCCCCGGGGAGCTGTTTTTT
-,TRBV11-2,TRBJ1-6,-,16,CASSLAGVWGNSPLHF,TGTGCCAGCAGCTTAGCCGGGGTGTGGGGAAATTCACCCCTCCACTTT
TRBD2,TRBV7-6,TRBJ2-1,-,16,CASSLSAGGSYNEQFF,TGTGCCAGCAGCTTATCTGCGGGGGGATCCTACAATGAGCAGTTCTTC
TRBD2,TRBV5-1,TRBJ2-1,-,16,CASSWGHSGGYNEQFF,TGCGCCAGCAGCTGGGGTCATAGCGGGGGCTACAATGAGCAGTTCTTC
-,TRBV30,TRBJ1-3,-,16,CAWSVRPGAGGNTIYF,TGTGCCTGGAGTGTACGGCCCGGGGCGGGGGGAAACACCATATATTTT
-,TRBV7-9,TRBJ2-7,many,14,CASSPRGKVYEQYF,TGTGCCAGCAGCCCCCGGGGGAAGGTCTACGAGCAGTACTTC
-,TRBV6-5,TRBJ1-4,-,13,CASTRGAREKLFF,TGTGCCAGCACTCGGGGGGCTCGGGAAAAACTGTTTTTT
TRBD1,TRBV6-5,TRBJ1-1,-,14,CASRTRGLWTEAFF,TGTGCCAGCAGAACCAGGGGGCTTTGGACTGAAGCTTTCTTT
TRBD2,TRBV4-2,TRBJ2-3,once,16,CASSQGLAGGQDTQYF,TGTGCCAGCAGCCAGGGACTAGCGGGGGGTCAAGATACGCAGTATTTT
-,TRBV4-1,TRBJ1-1,-,13,CASNRGGITEAFF,TGCGCCAGCAACCGAGGAGGCATTACTGAAGCTTTCTTT
TRBD1,TRBV6-5,TRBJ2-7,-,13,CAGTGVNSYEQYF,TGTGCCGGAACAGGGGTTAACTCCTACGAGCAGTACTTC
-,TRBV5-1,TRBJ2-3,-,15,CASSLVAESTDTQYF,TGCGCCAGCAGCTTGGTGGCGGAGAGCACAGATACGCAGTATTTT
TRBD1,TRBV3-1/TRBV3-2,TRBJ1-2,-,13,CASSQVGQGGYTF,TGTGCCAGCAGCCAAGTGGGACAGGGTGGCTACACCTTC